One sample yielded the 30 T cell receptor beta chains listed below, sequenced in a study of T-cell memory formation after mild COVID-19. Using its own MiXCR run on the 5' RACE reads, TCRdb lists one record per CDR3 protein. The repertoire holds approximately 230,000 distinct CDR3 sequences, with around 17% as singletons. Sequencing used PBMCs or a T cell subset sorted from them (not recorded which). Receptors originate from a man between 18 and 35 years old who had mild COVID-19 (a few samples of this study predate the infection). Cell type and time point are not known.

This clonotype occurred many times. The chain has TRBV5-1 and TRBJ1-1, with 11 bases fitting TRBD1. The V segment lost 2 bases and the J segment 4 bases; nucleotides outside the gene matches: 10. The CDR3 extends over 17 amino acids. Germline assignment: CDR1 SGHRS and CDR2 YFSETQ. The CDR3 sequence: CASSFNRDRGSVTEAFF. In nucleotides, the CDR3 is TGCGCCAGCAGCTTTAACCGGGACAGGGGGTCGGTCACTGAAGCTTTCTTT. The full variable domain, rest sourced from reference TRBV5-1 and TRBJ1-1, is KAGVTQTPRYLIKTRGQQVTLSCSPISGHRSVSWYQQTPGQGLQFLFEYFSETQRNKGNFPGRFSGRQFSNSRSEMNVSTLELGDSALYLCASSFNRDRGSVTEAFFGQGTRLTVV.

The chain recombines TRBV4-3 with TRBJ1-5; a possible D gene is TRBD1 (6 bases). Trimming removed 2 bases from V and 7 bases from J, with 12 bases in between. The germline V gene encodes CDR1 LGHNA and CDR2 YSLEER. CDR3 size: 14 residues. This chain's CDR3 is CASSQLHRDQPQHF. In DNA, the CDR3 is TGCGCCAGCAGCCAACTTCACAGGGACCAGCCCCAGCATTTT.

This clonotype has more than one count but fewer than ten. This sequence joins TRBV7-9 and TRBJ2-2, with D tentatively TRBD1 (6 bases). This CDR3 is built from 15 residues. CDR1 and CDR2 (germline): SEHNR, FQNEAQ (reference sequence). V lost 4 bases and J 7 bases, leaving 16 bases between the germline ends. The CDR3 loop reads CASSWAGTTSGELFF. The CDR3 bases are TGTGCCAGCAGCTGGGCCGGGACAACTAGCGGGGAGCTGTTTTTT.

The chain couples TRBV27 to TRBJ2-7; D may correspond to TRBD1 or TRBD2 (6 bases each). The CDR3 extends over 14 amino acids. The germline gives CDR1 MNHEY, CDR2 SMNVEV (reference sequence). Trimming took off 5 bases at V and 5 bases at J, with 16 bases between the two ends. CDR3: CASSPRGGLHEQYV. The CDR3 nucleotides read TGTGCCAGCAGTCCGCGAGGGGGGCTCCACGAGCAGTACGTC.

Only a few counts were recorded for this clonotype. The V call is TRBV7-9, the J call TRBJ2-1; D remains unclear. V gave up 3 bases and J gave up 12 bases, with 12 bases separating them. The germline V gene has CDR1 SEHNR and CDR2 FQNEAQ (reference sequence). The CDR3 is 12 amino acids. CDR3 loop: CASSFTPAGQFF. CDR3 nucleotide sequence: TGTGCCAGCAGCTTTACGCCGGCTGGGCAGTTCTTC. Variable domain in full (rest from reference TRBV7-9 and TRBJ2-1): DTGVSQNPRHKITKRGQNVTFRCDPISEHNRLYWYRQTLGQGPEFLTYFQNEAQLEKSRLLSDRFSAERPKGSFSTLEIQRTEQGDSAMYLCASSFTPAGQFFGPGTRLTVL.

This clonotype came up a few times. The rearrangement joins TRBV11-2 to TRBJ1-1; TRBD1 is a possible D gene (5 bases). Germline CDR1 reads SGHAT; CDR2 reads FQNNGV. CDR3 length equals 14 residues. Between the trimmed V and J ends, which lost 5 bases and 4 bases, there was a span of 14 bases. CDR3 sequence reads: CASSRRVGTTEAFF. CDR3 nucleotide sequence: TGTGCCAGCAGCCGGAGGGTAGGGACCACTGAAGCTTTCTTT.

This clonotype was counted only a few times. V usage is TRBV7-3 and J usage is TRBJ2-3; TRBD2 agrees at 12 bases. The CDR3 runs to 15 residues. CDR1 and CDR2 (germline): SGHTA, FQGTGA. Trimming cost V 5 bases and J 6 bases; bases outside gene matches: 6. CDR3 loop: CASSPSGGAPDTQYF. In DNA, the CDR3 is TGTGCCAGCAGCCCTAGCGGGGGGGCACCCGATACGCAGTATTTT.

This clonotype has a handful of counts. This chain uses TRBV6-5 with TRBJ2-1; TRBD2 agrees at 11 bases. CDR3 length equals 17 residues. CDR1 and CDR2 from the germline V gene are MNHEY and SVGAGI. Trimming removed 4 bases from V and 1 base from J; junction bases left unmatched: 6. In DNA form, the CDR3 reads TGTGCCAGCAGTTCCGGGGGACTAGCGGTTTCCTACAATGAGCAGTTCTTC. It specifies CASSSGGLAVSYNEQFF.

This clonotype came up a few times. CDR3 sequence: CASSQASGGLYEQYF. As DNA, the CDR3 is TGTGCCAGCAGCCAAGCATCCGGGGGATTATACGAGCAGTACTTC. The chain couples TRBV3-1 to TRBJ2-7; the D gene is possibly TRBD2 (6 bases). Germline V gene lookup returns CDR1 LGHDT and CDR2 YNNKEL (reference sequence). This CDR3 has 15 residues. Trimming took 1 base from V and 4 from J, leaving 14 bases between them.

The chain is built from TRBV6-2 or TRBV6-3 and TRBJ1-2, with D unresolved. V was cut by 2 bases and J by 6 bases, with 13 bases left in between. Germline CDR1 is MNHEY and CDR2 is SVGEGT. The CDR3 is 14 residues long. The CDR3 protein is CASSYPPMGHGYTF. Here the CDR3 DNA reads TGTGCCAGCAGTTACCCACCTATGGGTCATGGCTACACCTTC.

This clonotype was counted ten times or more. The chain recombines TRBV2 with TRBJ2-7; 8 nucleotides align to TRBD1. This CDR3 is built from 14 residues. J gave up 2 bases and V 2 bases, and 2 bases lay outside the gene matches. Germline CDR1 is SNHLY and CDR2 is FYNNEI. CDR3 sequence: CASSEQGATYEQYV. CDR3 in DNA: TGTGCCAGCAGTGAACAGGGGGCGACCTACGAGCAGTACGTC.

Only a few counts were recorded for this clonotype. The V and J genes are TRBV20-1 and TRBJ1-2; D is unclear. The CDR3 spans 14 residues. From germline, CDR1 is DFQATT and CDR2 SNEGSKA (reference sequence). Between the trimmed V and J ends, which lost 5 bases and 0 bases, there was a span of 13 bases. CDR3 coding DNA: TGCAGTGCTCCTGGCGGCAGTTCTAACTATGGCTACACCTTC. It is translated as CSAPGGSSNYGYTF.

The sample holds many counts of this clonotype. This chain uses TRBV11-2 with TRBJ1-1, with D unresolved. The germline V gene encodes CDR1 SGHAT and CDR2 FQNNGV. Between the trimmed V and J ends, which lost 2 bases and 0 bases, there was a span of 1 base. The CDR3 runs to 12 residues. CDR3 in amino acids: CASSLMNTEAFF. Here the CDR3 DNA reads TGTGCCAGCAGCTTAATGAACACTGAAGCTTTCTTT.

This clonotype was observed many times. The chain joins TRBV7-9 to TRBJ1-1; D uncertain. V was cut by 1 base and J by 3 bases, with 6 bases left in between. Germline V gene lookup returns CDR1 SEHNR and CDR2 FQNEAQ (reference sequence). The CDR3 loop spans 13 amino acids. CDR3 in amino acids: CASSLVADTEAFF. The CDR3 nucleotides are TGTGCCAGCAGCTTAGTGGCGGACACTGAAGCTTTCTTT.

The chain couples TRBV7-6 to TRBJ2-1; D is unresolved. Germline V gene sequence: CDR1 SGHVS, CDR2 FNYEAQ. This CDR3 has 14 residues. V was trimmed by 0 bases and J by 3 bases, leaving 6 bases between them. The CDR3 sequence: CASSLAAGYNEQFF. DNA for the CDR3: TGTGCCAGCAGCTTAGCTGCAGGCTACAATGAGCAGTTCTTC.

The CDR3 sequence is CASTIGPQGRTEAFF. CDR3 bases: TGTGCCAGCACTATAGGACCACAGGGTCGTACTGAAGCTTTCTTT. The rearrangement links TRBV12-3 or TRBV12-4 to TRBJ1-1; a possible D gene is TRBD1 (6 bases). Trimming removed 7 bases from V and 5 bases from J, with 20 bases in between. This CDR3 contains 15 residues.

This clonotype has just a few counts. This chain links TRBV6-5 with TRBJ1-6; weak D call: TRBD1 (5 bases). V lost 2 bases to trimming and J lost 4 bases, with 15 bases between them. The germline gives CDR1 MNHEY, CDR2 SVGAGI. This CDR3 has 17 residues. The CDR3 DNA sequence: TGTGCCAGCAGTTACGGGGGTTTGAAGGATTATAATTCACCCCTCCACTTT. This sequence encodes CASSYGGLKDYNSPLHF.

The chain combines TRBV4-1 with TRBJ1-2; 8 bases map to TRBD1. The germline V gene encodes CDR1 MGHRA and CDR2 YSYEKL. The CDR3 length is 16 residues. The ends lost 3 bases at V and 4 bases at J; junction bases unmatched: 10. CDR3 sequence reads: CASSQTGTGGRYGYTF. The CDR3 DNA sequence: TGCGCCAGCAGCCAGACAGGGACAGGAGGGCGCTATGGCTACACCTTC.

This clonotype has at least ten counts. The V and J genes are TRBV5-1 and TRBJ2-3; D not resolved. The CDR3 runs 13 residues. The V gene's germline CDR1 is SGHRS and CDR2 YFSETQ. The V gene lost 3 bases and the J gene lost 0 bases, with 5 bases spanning the gap. The DNA of the CDR3 is TGCGCCAGCAGCTCGATTAGCACAGATACGCAGTATTTT. This encodes CASSSISTDTQYF. Full variable domain (remainder filled in from reference TRBV5-1 and TRBJ2-3): KAGVTQTPRYLIKTRGQQVTLSCSPISGHRSVSWYQQTPGQGLQFLFEYFSETQRNKGNFPGRFSGRQFSNSRSEMNVSTLELGDSALYLCASSSISTDTQYFGPGTRLTVL.

This clonotype was detected a few times. V usage is TRBV6-5 and J usage is TRBJ2-5, with D maybe TRBD1 (5 bases). The CDR3 spans 14 residues. V was shortened by 5 bases and J by 2 bases, with 12 bases between the two germline ends. Germline V gives CDR1 MNHEY, CDR2 SVGAGI. CDR3 sequence reads: CASSRYGAQETQYF. CDR3 sequence (DNA): TGTGCCAGCAGTCGGTATGGGGCTCAAGAGACCCAGTACTTC.

In its sample, this clonotype was seen a few times. This chain links TRBV9 with TRBJ2-3; tentatively, D is TRBD2 (7 bases). The length of the CDR3 is 16 residues. V was cut by 4 bases and J by 3 bases, with 18 bases left in between. CDR1 is SGDLS, CDR2 YYNGEE, per germline. The CDR3 sequence: CASSPLWGGPTDTQYF. The CDR3 nucleotides are TGTGCCAGCAGCCCCTTATGGGGGGGGCCTACAGATACGCAGTATTTT. Complete variable domain (other parts from reference TRBV9 and TRBJ2-3): DSGVTQTPKHLITATGQRVTLRCSPRSGDLSVYWYQQSLDQGLQFLIQYYNGEERAKGNILERFSAQQFPDLHSELNLSSLELGDSALYFCASSPLWGGPTDTQYFGPGTRLTVL.

The chain carries TRBV4-2 and TRBJ2-5, with TRBD1 matching over 7 bases. CDR3 size: 15 residues. Per the germline V gene, CDR1 is LGHNA and CDR2 is YNFKEQ. V lost 4 bases, J lost 1 base, and 6 bases stayed unmatched. As DNA, the CDR3 is TGTGCCAGCAGCCTTTGGGACAGCCTCCAAGAGACCCAGTACTTC. It specifies CASSLWDSLQETQYF.

The gene calls are TRBV3-1 and TRBJ1-5; tentatively, D is TRBD1 (5 bases). CDR1 and CDR2 (germline): LGHDT, YNNKEL (reference sequence). Trimming cost V 1 base and J 6 bases, with 7 bases left between them. The CDR3 consists of 13 residues. CDR3 sequence reads: CASSQGGFQPQHF. The DNA for the CDR3 is TGTGCCAGCAGCCAAGGGGGGTTTCAGCCCCAGCATTTT. Full variable domain (remainder filled in from reference TRBV3-1 and TRBJ1-5): DTAVSQTPKYLVTQMGNDKSIKCEQNLGHDTMYWYKQDSKKFLKIMFSYNNKELIINETVPNRFSPKSPDKAHLNLHINSLELGDSAVYFCASSQGGFQPQHFGDGTRLSIL.

V usage is TRBV7-9 and J usage is TRBJ2-1, with a tentative D call TRBD1 (5 bases). The V gene's germline CDR1 is SEHNR and CDR2 FQNEAQ (reference sequence). V lost 1 base, J lost 3 bases, and 10 bases lay in between. There are 15 residues in the CDR3. CDR3 sequence reads: CASSLGQSRYNEQFF. CDR3 coding DNA: TGTGCCAGCAGCTTAGGACAGTCGCGCTACAATGAGCAGTTCTTC.

J is TRBJ1-2 and V is TRBV20-1, with a possible D match to TRBD1 (6 bases). The V gene's germline CDR1 is DFQATT and CDR2 SNEGSKA (reference sequence). Trimming stripped 5 bases from V and 0 bases from J, with 16 bases between. This CDR3 comprises 15 residues. This CDR3 reads CSAPWGGGPNYGYTF. The CDR3 nucleotides read TGCAGTGCTCCGTGGGGAGGGGGGCCTAACTATGGCTACACCTTC.

This clonotype has just one count. The rearrangement joins TRBV12-3 or TRBV12-4 to TRBJ1-1; D may be TRBD1 (5 bases). CDR3 size: 13 residues. Trimming left V 6 bases short and J 7 bases short, with 15 bases between. CDR3 DNA: TGTGCCAGCAGCAGGTTAAGGGACGGTGAAGCTTTCTTT. This sequence encodes CASSRLRDGEAFF.

A few counts support this clonotype. The V call is TRBV10-3, the J call TRBJ2-7; D could derive from TRBD1 or TRBD2 (5 bases each). This CDR3 has 14 residues. The germline V gene encodes CDR1 ENHRY and CDR2 SYGVKD. Trimming pared 5 bases from V and 5 bases from J, leaving 16 bases between. The CDR3 coding sequence is TGTGCCATCAGTCGTAACACTAGGGGAGACGAGCAGTACTTC. Amino acids: CAISRNTRGDEQYF.

V gene TRBV4-3 combines with J gene TRBJ1-6; 9 nucleotides agree with TRBD1. V lost 1 base and J lost 8; bases outside the gene matches: 12. Germline-derived CDR1 and CDR2 are LGHNA and YSLEER. This CDR3 region has 18 residues. CDR3 residues: CASSQGSLTGTGYSPLHF. CDR3 nucleotides: TGCGCCAGCAGCCAAGGGTCCCTAACCGGGACAGGGTATTCACCCCTCCACTTT.

This clonotype was counted a few times. The V call is TRBV20-1, the J call TRBJ1-4, with no clear D. V lost 4 bases to trimming and J lost 11 bases, with 8 bases between them. The CDR3 consists of 10 residues. Germline V gene lookup returns CDR1 DFQATT and CDR2 SNEGSKA (reference sequence). CDR3 DNA: TGCAGTGCTAAACAAGGGAAACTGTTTTTT. It codes for CSAKQGKLFF.

V usage is TRBV19 and J usage is TRBJ2-1; 7 positions match TRBD2. J gave up 9 bases and V 5 bases, and 10 bases lay outside the gene matches. The CDR3 has 14 residues. Germline loops: CDR1 LNHDA, CDR2 SQIVND (reference sequence). CDR3: CASSARTRVGEQFF. The CDR3 nucleotides are TGTGCCAGTAGTGCTCGGACTAGAGTAGGTGAGCAGTTCTTC.